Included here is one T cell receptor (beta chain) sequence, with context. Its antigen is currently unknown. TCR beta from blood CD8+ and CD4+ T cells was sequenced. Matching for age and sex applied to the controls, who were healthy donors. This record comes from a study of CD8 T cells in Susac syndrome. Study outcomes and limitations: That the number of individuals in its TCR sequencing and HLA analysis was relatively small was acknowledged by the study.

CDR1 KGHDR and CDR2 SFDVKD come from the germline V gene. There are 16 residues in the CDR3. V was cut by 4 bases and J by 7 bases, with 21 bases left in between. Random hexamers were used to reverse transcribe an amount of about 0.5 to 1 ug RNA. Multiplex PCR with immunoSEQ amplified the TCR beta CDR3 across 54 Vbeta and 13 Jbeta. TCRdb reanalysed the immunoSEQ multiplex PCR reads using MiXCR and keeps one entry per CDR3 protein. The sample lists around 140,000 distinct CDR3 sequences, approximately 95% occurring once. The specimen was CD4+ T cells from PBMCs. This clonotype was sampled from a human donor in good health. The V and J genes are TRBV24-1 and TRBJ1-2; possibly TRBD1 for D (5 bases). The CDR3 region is CATSDRGRDRMGGYTF. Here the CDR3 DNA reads TGTGCCACCAGTGACCGAGGCAGGGATCGGATGGGTGGCTACACCTTC.